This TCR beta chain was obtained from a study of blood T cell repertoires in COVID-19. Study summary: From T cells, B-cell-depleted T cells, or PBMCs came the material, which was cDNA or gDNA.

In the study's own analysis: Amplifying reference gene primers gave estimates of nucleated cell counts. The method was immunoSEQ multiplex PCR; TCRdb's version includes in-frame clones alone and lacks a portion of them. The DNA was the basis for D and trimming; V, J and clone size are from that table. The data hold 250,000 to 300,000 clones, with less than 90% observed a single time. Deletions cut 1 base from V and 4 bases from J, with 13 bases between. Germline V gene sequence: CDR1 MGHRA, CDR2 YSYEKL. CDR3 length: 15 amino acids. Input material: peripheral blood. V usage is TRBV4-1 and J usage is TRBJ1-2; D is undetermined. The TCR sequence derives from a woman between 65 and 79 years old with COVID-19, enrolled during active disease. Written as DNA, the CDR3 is TGCGCCAGCAGCCAAGTGGGCGTACGACCCTATGGCTACACCTTC. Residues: CASSQVGVRPYGYTF.